Presented here are 17 T cell receptor beta chains from one specimen sequenced in a study of preoperative IRX-2 immunotherapy in early breast cancer. The treatment: preoperative locoregional IRX-2 cytokine immunotherapy. Measured with immunoSEQ multiplex PCR; TCRdb has only the in-frame clones, and not every one. The repertoire holds around 38,000 clones, approximately 80% seen once, with 1% to 1.5% in the top ten. The source was tumor tissue, collected after IRX-2 immunotherapy. These receptors all stem from a human donor with breast cancer.

This clone was counted only a few times. In nucleotides, the CDR3 is TGCGCCAGCAGCTTGGGACAGGGGGCCGGGGAGCTGTTTTTT. It encodes CASSLGQGAGELFF. The rearrangement uses TRBV5-1 and TRBJ2-2; 9 positions agree with TRBD1. Germline loops: CDR1 SGHRS, CDR2 YFSETQ. V dropped 0 bases and J dropped 6; count of bases not matched to a gene: 0. The CDR3 is made up of 14 amino acids.

This clone was detected only a few times. The chain uses TRBV14 and TRBJ2-3, with unresolved D. The CDR3 consists of 13 residues. Trimming stripped 2 bases from V and 5 bases from J, with 8 bases between. Germline values: CDR1 SGHDN, CDR2 FVKESK. CDR3 region: CASSQLVEDTQYF. CDR3 in DNA: TGTGCCAGCAGCCAATTAGTTGAAGATACGCAGTATTTT.

V and J are TRBV7-7 and TRBJ2-3; 10 bases agree with TRBD2. CDR1 SSHAT and CDR2 FNYEAQ come from the germline V gene (reference sequence). CDR3 length equals 16 residues. V was pared by 5 bases and J by 2 bases, with 7 bases of the junction left unmatched. The CDR3 is CASSPKAGGHTDTQYF. CDR3 DNA: TGTGCCAGCAGCCCGAAAGCGGGAGGGCACACAGATACGCAGTATTTT.

CDR3 DNA: TGCAGCGTTGACAGGGAGGGTTCGGGTGGCTACACCTTC. Its protein product is CSVDREGSGGYTF. The J gene is TRBJ1-2, the V gene TRBV29-1, with D perhaps matching TRBD1 (5 bases). The V end lost 3 bases, the J end lost 7 bases, and 15 bases lay between the germline ends. The CDR3 covers 13 residues. Germline-derived CDR1 and CDR2 are SQVTM and ANQGSEA. Supplemented by reference TRBV29-1 and TRBJ1-2, the full variable domain reads SAVISQKPSRDICQRGTSLTIQCQVDSQVTMMFWYRQQPGQSLTLIATANQGSEATYESGFVIDKFPISRPNLTFSTLTVSNMSPEDSSIYLCSVDREGSGGYTFGSGTRLTVV.

The chain couples TRBV19 to TRBJ2-7; D ambiguous. CDR3 length: 13 residues. In germline, CDR1 is LNHDA, CDR2 SQIVND (reference sequence). V was shortened by 8 bases and J by 0 bases, with 11 bases between the two germline ends. The CDR3 DNA sequence: TGTGCCAGTTCGTCCGTCCACTCCTACGAGCAGTACTTC. Translated: CASSSVHSYEQYF.

V gene TRBV10-3 combines with J gene TRBJ2-1, with D uncertain. Trimming left V 2 bases short and J 11 bases short, with 13 bases between. CDR1 and CDR2 (germline): ENHRY, SYGVKD. The length of the CDR3 is 13 residues. The CDR3 protein is CAISEPKESQQFF. The CDR3 DNA reads TGTGCCATCAGTGAGCCGAAAGAGTCGCAGCAGTTCTTC.

CDR3 in amino acids: CASRDSPNSNQPQHF. The CDR3 DNA sequence: TGTGCCAGCCGGGACAGTCCTAATAGCAATCAGCCCCAGCATTTT. The chain joins TRBV11-3 to TRBJ1-5, with 7 bases fitting TRBD1. J was trimmed by 0 bases and V by 8 bases; bases with no gene match: 7. Per germline, CDR1 SGHNT and CDR2 YENEEA. CDR3 size: 15 residues.

This chain uses TRBV6-8 with TRBJ2-7; the match to TRBD2 covers 10 bases. The CDR3 totals 14 residues. Germline CDR1 MNHGY, CDR2 SAAAGT. With V trimmed by 7 bases and J by 6 bases, 9 bases remained unmatched. The CDR3 reads CASNSGGASFEQYF. The CDR3 DNA follows: TGTGCCAGCAACAGCGGGGGGGCGTCGTTCGAGCAGTACTTC.

The chain recombines TRBV11-3 with TRBJ1-1, with 9 bases that match TRBD1. The CDR3 has 18 amino acids. V shed 1 base, J shed 3 bases, and the junction held 12 bases outside the gene matches. The V gene's germline CDR1 is SGHNT and CDR2 YENEEA. DNA for the CDR3: TGTGCCAGCAGCTTAGTGGGACAGGGACTTGGTAGGGACACTGAAGCTTTCTTT. It codes for CASSLVGQGLGRDTEAFF.

The chain recombines TRBV29-1 with TRBJ1-1; TRBD1 might be the D (5 bases). Between the trimmed V and J ends, which lost 0 bases and 3 bases, there was a span of 14 bases. The CDR3 has 15 residues. CDR1 SQVTM and CDR2 ANQGSEA come from the germline V gene. The CDR3 sequence is CSVEDGSWGDTEAFF. DNA of the CDR3: TGCAGCGTTGAAGATGGGAGCTGGGGGGACACTGAAGCTTTCTTT.

The chain is built from TRBV14 and TRBJ2-7; D may be TRBD1 (6 bases). Germline lookup yields CDR1 SGHDN and CDR2 FVKESK. V was trimmed by 2 bases and J by 5 bases, leaving 10 bases between them. The CDR3 has 13 amino acids. The CDR3 spells CASSQTGWDEQYF. The CDR3 DNA is TGTGCCAGCAGCCAAACAGGGTGGGACGAGCAGTACTTC.

This clone was picked up one time. The rearrangement links TRBV15 to TRBJ1-5; D is ambiguous. The CDR3 runs 15 residues. The V gene's germline CDR1 is LNHNV and CDR2 YYDKDF (reference sequence). V lost 1 base to trimming and J lost 6 bases, with 13 bases between them. DNA for the CDR3: TGTGCCACCAGCAGAGTCGGGAACCTGGGTCAGCCCCAGCATTTT. Protein: CATSRVGNLGQPQHF.

The gene calls are TRBV6-8 and TRBJ2-1; no firm D call. V was cut by 7 bases and J by 0 bases, with 13 bases left in between. There are 15 residues in the CDR3. Germline V gene sequence: CDR1 MNHGY, CDR2 SAAAGT. The CDR3 spells CASTDGGLSYNEQFF. The CDR3 DNA follows: TGTGCCAGCACCGACGGCGGTCTCTCCTACAATGAGCAGTTCTTC.

The rearrangement joins TRBV7-5 to TRBJ1-3; TRBD1, as called in the table, went unchecked against the DNA. TRBV7-5 corresponds to a pseudogene. The CDR3 consists of 15 residues. In DNA, the CDR3 is TGTGCCAGCAGCTTGTGGCTGAACTCTGGAAACACCATATATTTT. Its translation is CASSLWLNSGNTIYF.

Only a few counts were recorded for this clone. The V gene is TRBV6-8, the J gene TRBJ2-1, with 12 bases fitting TRBD2. The CDR3 runs 16 residues. V lost 5 bases to trimming and J lost 9 bases; unmatched junction nucleotides: 11. Germline CDR1 reads MNHGY; CDR2 reads SAAAGT. CDR3 DNA sequence: TGTGCCAGCAGTGAGCTCCTAGCGGGAGGGCGTGGTGAGCAGTTCTTC. It is translated as CASSELLAGGRGEQFF.

The rearrangement joins TRBV18 to TRBJ2-5; no definite D call. V shed 1 base and J shed 4 bases, with 7 bases lying between them. The CDR3 runs to 13 residues. Germline CDR1 is KGHSH and CDR2 is LQKENI. The CDR3 protein is CASSPQERETQYF. The CDR3 bases are TGTGCCAGCTCACCACAAGAACGAGAGACCCAGTACTTC.

The chain recombines TRBV6-8 with TRBJ2-7; D not certain. V gave up 6 bases and J gave up 3 bases, with 15 bases separating them. CDR1 MNHGY and CDR2 SAAAGT come from the germline V gene. This CDR3 is 14 amino acids long. The CDR3 nucleotides are TGTGCCAGCAGCTCCCGCCGAACCCTCTACGAGCAGTACTTC. Translation gives CASSSRRTLYEQYF.